This T cell receptor beta chain was identified during a study of T cell responses to AZD1222 COVID-19 vaccine. A note on this clone: As yet, its antigen is unknown.

Clones were read by immunoSEQ multiplex PCR, and TCRdb kept only the in-frame ones, dropping some. The sample records around 140,000 clones, 85% to 95% being singletons. Germline V CDR1 and CDR2: MRHNA, SNTAGT. The J segment lost 5 bases and the V segment lost 4 bases, leaving 4 bases of the junction unmatched. The CDR3 totals 14 residues. Study outcomes and limitations: The donors showed a predominance of white British ancestry and of females, with possible underestimation of clonal diversity. Nearly half of spike-specific TCRs reportedly target variant regions that are unmutated in the B.1.351 and B.1.1.7 variants. After two AZD1222 doses, spike-specific TCR breadth and depth rose versus day 0. At baseline, just six or seven AZD1222 recipients tested seropositive.

The clonotype originates from an adult who had recovered from COVID-19. Sequences were derived from peripheral blood, sampled after recovery from COVID-19. This rearrangement joins TRBV6-4 to TRBJ2-1; 8 nucleotides align to TRBD2. The CDR3: CASSGAGGHNEQFF. CDR3 bases: TGTGCCAGCAGTGGGGCGGGAGGACACAATGAGCAGTTCTTC.